What follows are 4 T cell receptor beta chains derived from one specimen sequenced in a study of human T cells and chemical hapten exposure. Specified time point: healthy volunteer bleed at 2 weeks. Total RNA extraction was carried out from unfractionated whole blood. TCRdb processed the RACE reads anew with MiXCR; each CDR3 protein has one entry. The data contain 45,000 or so distinct CDR3 sequences, almost 4.5% of them singletons. Source material: whole blood. The receptors shown here come from a human donor in good health. Some clones in this sample may be carry-over from other donors' samples.

This clonotype came up many times. The J gene is TRBJ2-7, the V gene TRBV21-1; TRBD2, the D gene given by the table, was not confirmed from the DNA. TRBV21-1 is a recognized pseudogene. The CDR3 is 23 amino acids. The CDR3 protein is CASSKGQQEGRGSGGGRLYEQYF. The CDR3 nucleotides are TGTGCCAGCAGCAAAGGCCAACAGGAGGGCCGCGGGAGCGGGGGCGGCAGATTGTACGAGCAGTACTTC.

This clonotype was picked up a small number of times. The rearrangement links TRBV7-9 to TRBJ1-1; D perhaps matches TRBD1 (5 bases). The CDR3 is made up of 16 amino acids. Trimming stripped 1 base from V and 6 bases from J, with 18 bases between. CDR1 and CDR2 from the germline V gene are SEHNR and FQNEAQ (reference sequence). The CDR3 here is CASSLVFGSGGPEAFF. In nucleotides, the CDR3 is TGTGCCAGCAGCTTAGTTTTTGGTTCCGGGGGACCTGAAGCTTTCTTT.

This clonotype was seen many times. The rearrangement joins TRBV9 to TRBJ2-1; 10 bases agree with TRBD2. Germline CDR1 is SGDLS and CDR2 is YYNGEE. The V segment lost 3 bases and the J segment 2 bases; nucleotides outside the gene matches: 5. CDR3 length: 16 amino acids. CDR3 loop: CASSATSGPTYNEQFF. The CDR3 DNA reads as TGTGCCAGCAGCGCGACTAGCGGGCCAACCTACAATGAGCAGTTCTTC.

This clonotype has at least ten counts. The chain combines TRBV5-1 with TRBJ2-5; 12 bases align to TRBD1. The CDR3 contains 16 residues. J was trimmed by 4 bases and V by 0 bases; bases with no gene match: 4. The V gene's germline CDR1 is SGHRS and CDR2 YFSETQ. CDR3 DNA: TGCGCCAGCAGCTTGGGGGGGACAGGGGGCGGAGAGACCCAGTACTTC. This gives the protein CASSLGGTGGGETQYF.